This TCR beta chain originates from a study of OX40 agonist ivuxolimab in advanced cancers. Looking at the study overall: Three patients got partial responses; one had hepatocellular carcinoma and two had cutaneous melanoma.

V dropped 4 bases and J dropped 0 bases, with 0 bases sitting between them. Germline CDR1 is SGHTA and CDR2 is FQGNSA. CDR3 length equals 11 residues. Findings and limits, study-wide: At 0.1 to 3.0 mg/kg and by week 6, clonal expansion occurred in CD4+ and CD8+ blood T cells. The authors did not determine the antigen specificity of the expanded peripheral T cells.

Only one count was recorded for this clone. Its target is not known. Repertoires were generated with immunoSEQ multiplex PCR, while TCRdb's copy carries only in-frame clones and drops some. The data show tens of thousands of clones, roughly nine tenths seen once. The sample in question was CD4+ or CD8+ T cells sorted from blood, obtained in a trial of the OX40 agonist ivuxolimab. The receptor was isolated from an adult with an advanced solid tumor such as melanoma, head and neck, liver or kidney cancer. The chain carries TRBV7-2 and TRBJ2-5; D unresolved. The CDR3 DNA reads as TGTGCCAGCAGCTACCAAGAGACCCAGTACTTC. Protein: CASSYQETQYF.